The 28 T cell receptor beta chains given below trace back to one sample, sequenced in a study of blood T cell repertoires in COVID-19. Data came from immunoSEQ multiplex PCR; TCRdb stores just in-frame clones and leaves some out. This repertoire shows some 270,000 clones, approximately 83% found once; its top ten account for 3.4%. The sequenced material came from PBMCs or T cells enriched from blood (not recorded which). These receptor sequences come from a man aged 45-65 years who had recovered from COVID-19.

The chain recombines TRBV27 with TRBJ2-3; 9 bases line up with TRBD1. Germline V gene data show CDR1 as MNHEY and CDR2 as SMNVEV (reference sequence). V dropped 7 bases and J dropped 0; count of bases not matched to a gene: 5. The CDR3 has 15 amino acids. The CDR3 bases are TGTGCCAGCACGGACAGGGGACTAAGCACAGATACGCAGTATTTT. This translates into CASTDRGLSTDTQYF.

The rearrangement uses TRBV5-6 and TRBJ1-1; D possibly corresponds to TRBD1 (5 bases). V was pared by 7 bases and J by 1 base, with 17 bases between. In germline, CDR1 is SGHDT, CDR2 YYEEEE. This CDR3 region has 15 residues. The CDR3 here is CASSLLRGWNTEAFF. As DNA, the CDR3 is TGTGCCAGCTCTCTTTTAAGGGGATGGAACACTGAAGCTTTCTTT.

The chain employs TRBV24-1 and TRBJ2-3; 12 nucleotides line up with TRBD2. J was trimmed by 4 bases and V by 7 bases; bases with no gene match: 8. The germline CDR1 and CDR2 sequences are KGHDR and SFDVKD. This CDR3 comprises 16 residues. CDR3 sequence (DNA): TGTGCCACCAGAATAACACTAGCGGGGGGACCAGATACGCAGTATTTT. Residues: CATRITLAGGPDTQYF.

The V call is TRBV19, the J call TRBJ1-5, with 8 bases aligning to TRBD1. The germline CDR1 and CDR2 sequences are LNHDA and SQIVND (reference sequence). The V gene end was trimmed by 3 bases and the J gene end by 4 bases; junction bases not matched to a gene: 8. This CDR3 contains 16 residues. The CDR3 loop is CASSITDREGNQPQHF. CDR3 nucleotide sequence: TGTGCCAGTAGTATTACGGACAGGGAGGGAAATCAGCCCCAGCATTTT.

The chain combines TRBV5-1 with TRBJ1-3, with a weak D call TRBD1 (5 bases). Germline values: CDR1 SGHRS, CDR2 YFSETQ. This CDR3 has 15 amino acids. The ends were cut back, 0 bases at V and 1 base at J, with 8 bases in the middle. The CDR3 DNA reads TGCGCCAGCAGCTTGGAGGCAGGGTCTGGAAACACCATATATTTT. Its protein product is CASSLEAGSGNTIYF. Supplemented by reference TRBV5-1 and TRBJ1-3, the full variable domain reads KAGVTQTPRYLIKTRGQQVTLSCSPISGHRSVSWYQQTPGQGLQFLFEYFSETQRNKGNFPGRFSGRQFSNSRSEMNVSTLELGDSALYLCASSLEAGSGNTIYFGEGSWLTVV.

CDR3 in amino acids: CASSQDRGGQPQHF. CDR3 sequence (DNA): TGTGCCAGCAGCCAGGACAGGGGAGGTCAGCCCCAGCATTTT. The chain joins TRBV4-2 to TRBJ1-5; 9 bases map to TRBD1. J lost 6 bases, V lost 3 bases, and 3 bases had no gene match. There are 14 residues in the CDR3. Germline CDR1 LGHNA, CDR2 YNFKEQ.

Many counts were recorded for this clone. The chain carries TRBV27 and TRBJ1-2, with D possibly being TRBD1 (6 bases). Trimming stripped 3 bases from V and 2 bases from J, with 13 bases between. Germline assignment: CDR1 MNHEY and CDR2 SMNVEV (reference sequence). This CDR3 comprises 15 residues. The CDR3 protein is CASSLGRGINYGYTF. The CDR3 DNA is TGTGCCAGCAGTTTGGGCAGGGGAATAAACTATGGCTACACCTTC.

CDR3 amino acids: CASSLRTGTAFF. DNA of the CDR3: TGTGCCAGCAGTCTTCGGACAGGGACAGCTTTCTTT. V gene TRBV27 combines with J gene TRBJ1-1, with 8 bases aligning to TRBD1. Trimming cost V 5 bases and J 10 bases; bases outside gene matches: 6. Germline values: CDR1 MNHEY, CDR2 SMNVEV (reference sequence). The CDR3 spans 12 residues.

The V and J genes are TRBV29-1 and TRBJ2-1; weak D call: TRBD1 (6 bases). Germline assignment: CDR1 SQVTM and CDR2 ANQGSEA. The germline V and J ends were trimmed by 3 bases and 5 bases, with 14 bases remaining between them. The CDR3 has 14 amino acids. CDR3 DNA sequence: TGCAGCGTTGACCTGCAGGGGTCCAACAATGAGCAGTTCTTC. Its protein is CSVDLQGSNNEQFF.

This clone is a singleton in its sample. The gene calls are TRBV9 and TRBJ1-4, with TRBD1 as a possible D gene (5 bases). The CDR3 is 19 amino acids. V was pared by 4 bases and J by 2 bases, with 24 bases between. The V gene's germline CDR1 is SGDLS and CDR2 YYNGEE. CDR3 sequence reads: CASSPRRRAQIGTNEKLFF. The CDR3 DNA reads TGTGCCAGCAGCCCGAGGCGCAGGGCCCAAATAGGCACTAATGAAAAACTGTTTTTT.

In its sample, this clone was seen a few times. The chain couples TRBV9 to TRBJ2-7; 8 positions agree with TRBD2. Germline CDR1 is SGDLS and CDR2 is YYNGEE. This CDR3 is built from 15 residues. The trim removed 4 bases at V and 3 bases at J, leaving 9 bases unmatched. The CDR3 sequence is CASSLLASGYYEQYF. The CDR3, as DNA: TGTGCCAGCAGCCTACTGGCTAGCGGGTACTACGAGCAGTACTTC.

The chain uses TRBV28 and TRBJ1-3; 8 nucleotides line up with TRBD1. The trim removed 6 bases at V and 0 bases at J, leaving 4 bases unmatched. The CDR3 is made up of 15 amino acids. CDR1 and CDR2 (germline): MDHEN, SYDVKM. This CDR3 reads CASSRQGTSGNTIYF. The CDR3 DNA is TGTGCCAGCAGCCGACAGGGGACCTCTGGAAACACCATATATTTT.

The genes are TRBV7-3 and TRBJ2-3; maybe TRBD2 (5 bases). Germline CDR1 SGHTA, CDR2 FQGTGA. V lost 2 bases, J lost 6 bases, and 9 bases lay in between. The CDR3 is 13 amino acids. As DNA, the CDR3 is TGTGCCAGCAGCTTAGGCCGGGATGATACGCAGTATTTT. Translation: CASSLGRDDTQYF.

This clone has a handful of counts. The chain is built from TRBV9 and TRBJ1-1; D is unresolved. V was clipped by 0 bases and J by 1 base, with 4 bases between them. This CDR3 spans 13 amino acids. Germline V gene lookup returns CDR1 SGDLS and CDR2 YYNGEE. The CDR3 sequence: CASSVGKNTEAFF. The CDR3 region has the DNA TGTGCCAGCAGCGTAGGTAAGAACACTGAAGCTTTCTTT.

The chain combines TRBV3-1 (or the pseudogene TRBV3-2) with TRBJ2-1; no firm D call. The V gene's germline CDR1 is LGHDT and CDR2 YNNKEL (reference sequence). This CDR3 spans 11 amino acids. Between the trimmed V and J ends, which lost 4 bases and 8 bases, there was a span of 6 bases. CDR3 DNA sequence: TGTGCCAGCAGCCCCCCTGATGAGCAGTTCTTC. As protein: CASSPPDEQFF.

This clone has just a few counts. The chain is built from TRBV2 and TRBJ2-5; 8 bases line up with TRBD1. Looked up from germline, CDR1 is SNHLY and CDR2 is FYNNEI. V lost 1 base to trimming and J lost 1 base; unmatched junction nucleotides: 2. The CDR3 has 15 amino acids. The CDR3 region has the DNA TGTGCCAGCAGTGAAGTCAGGGGGCCCCAAGAGACCCAGTACTTC. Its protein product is CASSEVRGPQETQYF.

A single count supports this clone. CDR3 sequence reads: CASSLTVGGELFF. As DNA, the CDR3 is TGTGCCAGCAGCTTGACAGTCGGCGGGGAGCTGTTTTTT. The chain has TRBV7-2 and TRBJ2-2; D might be TRBD1 (5 bases). The V gene's germline CDR1 is SGHTA and CDR2 FQGNSA. V was trimmed by 3 bases and J by 7 bases, leaving 9 bases between them. This CDR3 is built from 13 residues. The complete variable domain, with remaining parts taken from reference TRBV7-2 and TRBJ2-2, reads GAGVSQSPSNKVTEKGKDVELRCDPISGHTALYWYRQSLGQGLEFLIYFQGNSAPDKSGLPSDRFSAERTGGSVSTLTIQRTQQEDSAVYLCASSLTVGGELFFGEGSRLTVL.

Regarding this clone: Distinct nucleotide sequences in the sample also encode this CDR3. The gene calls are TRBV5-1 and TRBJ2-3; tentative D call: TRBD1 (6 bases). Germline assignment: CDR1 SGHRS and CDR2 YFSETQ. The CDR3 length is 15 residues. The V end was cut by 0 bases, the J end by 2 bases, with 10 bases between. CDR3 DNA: TGCGCCAGCAGCTTGGGTGGACAGCCCACAGATACGCAGTATTTT. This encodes CASSLGGQPTDTQYF.

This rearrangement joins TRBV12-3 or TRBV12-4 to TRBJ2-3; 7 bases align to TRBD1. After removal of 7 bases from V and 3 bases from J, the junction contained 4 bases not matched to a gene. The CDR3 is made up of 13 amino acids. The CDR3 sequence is CASTPRGTDTQYF. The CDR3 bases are TGTGCCAGCACTCCCAGGGGGACAGATACGCAGTATTTT.

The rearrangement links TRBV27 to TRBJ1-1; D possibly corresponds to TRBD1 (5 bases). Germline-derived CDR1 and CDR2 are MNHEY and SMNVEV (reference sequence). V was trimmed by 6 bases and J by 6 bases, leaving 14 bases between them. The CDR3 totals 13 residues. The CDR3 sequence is CASSPSGGAEAFF. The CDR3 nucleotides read TGTGCCAGCAGCCCGTCCGGGGGAGCTGAAGCTTTCTTT.

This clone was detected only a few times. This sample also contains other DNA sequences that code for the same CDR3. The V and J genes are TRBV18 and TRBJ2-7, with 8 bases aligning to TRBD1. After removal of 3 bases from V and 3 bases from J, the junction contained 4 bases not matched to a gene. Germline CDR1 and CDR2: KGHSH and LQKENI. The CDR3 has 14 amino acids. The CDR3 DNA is TGTGCCAGCTCACCCCCGGACAGGGTCTACGAGCAGTACTTC. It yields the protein CASSPPDRVYEQYF.

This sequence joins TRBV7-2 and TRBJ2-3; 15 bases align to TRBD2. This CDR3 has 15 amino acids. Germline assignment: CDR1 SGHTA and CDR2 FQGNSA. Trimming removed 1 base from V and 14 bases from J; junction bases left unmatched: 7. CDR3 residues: CASSLGGTSGRRRYF. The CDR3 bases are TGTGCCAGCAGCTTAGGCGGGACTAGCGGGAGGAGGAGGTATTTT.

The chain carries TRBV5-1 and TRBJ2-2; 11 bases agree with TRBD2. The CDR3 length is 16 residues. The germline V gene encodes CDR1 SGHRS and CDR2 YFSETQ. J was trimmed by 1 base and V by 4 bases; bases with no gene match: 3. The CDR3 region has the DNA TGCGCCAGCAGCGGGGGACTAGCGGTGAACACCGGGGAGCTGTTTTTT. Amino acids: CASSGGLAVNTGELFF.

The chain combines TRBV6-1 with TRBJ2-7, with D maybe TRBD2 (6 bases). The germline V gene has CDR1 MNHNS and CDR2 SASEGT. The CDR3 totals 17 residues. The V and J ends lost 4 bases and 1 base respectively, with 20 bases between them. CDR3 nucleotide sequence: TGTGCCAGCAGTGCAGGACGAGGGTGGGCGGGATCCTACGAGCAGTACTTC. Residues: CASSAGRGWAGSYEQYF.

The CDR3 loop is CASRLTGDTEAFF. CDR3 bases: TGTGCCAGCAGGTTAACAGGGGACACTGAAGCTTTCTTT. This sequence joins TRBV6-5 and TRBJ1-1, with 7 nucleotides matching TRBD1. The ends lost 6 bases at V and 3 bases at J; junction bases unmatched: 4. Germline V gives CDR1 MNHEY, CDR2 SVGAGI. The CDR3 totals 13 residues.

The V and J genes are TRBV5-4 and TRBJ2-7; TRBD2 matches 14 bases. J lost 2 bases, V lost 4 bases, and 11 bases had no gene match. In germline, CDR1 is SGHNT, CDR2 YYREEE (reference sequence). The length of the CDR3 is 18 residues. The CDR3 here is CASSPGGLAGGRTYEQYF. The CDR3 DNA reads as TGTGCCAGCAGCCCCGGCGGACTAGCGGGGGGTCGAACCTACGAGCAGTACTTC.

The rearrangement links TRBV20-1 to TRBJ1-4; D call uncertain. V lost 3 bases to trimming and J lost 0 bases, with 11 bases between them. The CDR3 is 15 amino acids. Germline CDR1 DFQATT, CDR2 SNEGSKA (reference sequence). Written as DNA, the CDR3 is TGCAGTGCTAGTCGAAGCGCCGCAACTAATGAAAAACTGTTTTTT. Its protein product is CSASRSAATNEKLFF.

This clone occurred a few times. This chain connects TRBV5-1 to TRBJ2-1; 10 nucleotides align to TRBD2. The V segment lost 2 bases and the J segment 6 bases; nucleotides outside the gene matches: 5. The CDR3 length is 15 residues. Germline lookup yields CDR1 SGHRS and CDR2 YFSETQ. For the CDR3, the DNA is TGCGCCAGCAGCTTCGGGGCTAGCGGGAGCAATGAGCAGTTCTTC. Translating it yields CASSFGASGSNEQFF.